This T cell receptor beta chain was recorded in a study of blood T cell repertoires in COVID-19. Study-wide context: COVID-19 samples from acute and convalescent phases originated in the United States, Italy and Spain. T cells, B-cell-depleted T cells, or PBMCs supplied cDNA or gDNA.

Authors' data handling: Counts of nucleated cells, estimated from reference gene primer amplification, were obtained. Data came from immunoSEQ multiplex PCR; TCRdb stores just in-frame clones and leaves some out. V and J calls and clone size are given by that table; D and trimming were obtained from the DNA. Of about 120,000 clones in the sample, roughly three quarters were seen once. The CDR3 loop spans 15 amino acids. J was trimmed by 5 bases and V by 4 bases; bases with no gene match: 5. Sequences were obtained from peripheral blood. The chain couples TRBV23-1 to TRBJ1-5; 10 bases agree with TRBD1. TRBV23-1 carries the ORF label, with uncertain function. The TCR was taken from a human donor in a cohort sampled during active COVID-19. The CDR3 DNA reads TGCGCCAGCAGTCTCCGGGACAGGGGCGATCAGCCCCAGCATTTT. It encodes CASSLRDRGDQPQHF.